Below, 26 T cell receptor beta chains from the same sample are listed, as sequenced in a study of blood T cell repertoires in COVID-19. The protocol was immunoSEQ multiplex PCR, while the TCRdb copy is restricted to in-frame clones and leaves out a portion. This table holds under 80,000 clones, approximately 87% found once. Material: peripheral blood. All receptors come from a man aged 50 to 59 with active COVID-19.

V is TRBV19 and J is TRBJ1-4; possible D gene TRBD1, 5 bases. Deletions cut 5 bases from V and 2 bases from J, with 12 bases between. CDR1 is LNHDA, CDR2 SQIVND, per germline (reference sequence). The CDR3 has 15 residues. Here the CDR3 DNA reads TGTGCCAGTAGTTTCCGACAGTTTACTAATGAAAAACTGTTTTTT. This encodes CASSFRQFTNEKLFF.

The chain combines TRBV10-3 with TRBJ1-1, with 7 bases that match TRBD1. This CDR3 spans 15 amino acids. V gave up 7 bases and J gave up 6 bases; unmatched junction bases: 14. Germline CDR1 and CDR2: ENHRY and SYGVKD. Here the CDR3 reads CAITSGQMIMAEAFF. DNA for the CDR3: TGTGCCATCACCTCGGGACAGATGATTATGGCTGAAGCTTTCTTT.

The chain is built from TRBV5-1 and TRBJ2-2; perhaps TRBD2 as D (6 bases). Trimming cost V 5 bases and J 4 bases, with 12 bases left between them. The CDR3 consists of 14 residues. The germline V gene encodes CDR1 SGHRS and CDR2 YFSETQ. CDR3 nucleotides: TGCGCCAGCAGGCAGGAGGGGAGCACCGGGGAGCTGTTTTTT. Translating it yields CASRQEGSTGELFF.

This chain joins TRBV3-1 (or the pseudogene TRBV3-2) and TRBJ2-7; 8 nucleotides agree with TRBD1. Germline values: CDR1 LGHDT, CDR2 YNNKEL (reference sequence). V lost 6 bases and J lost 3; bases outside the gene matches: 4. The CDR3 covers 13 residues. CDR3: CASSFDRGYEQYF. DNA of the CDR3: TGTGCCAGCAGTTTCGACAGGGGCTACGAGCAGTACTTC.

V usage is TRBV7-8 and J usage is TRBJ1-2; 7 bases match TRBD1. The V segment lost 3 bases and the J segment 8 bases; nucleotides outside the gene matches: 18. Germline V CDR1 and CDR2: SGHVS, FQNEAQ. CDR3 length: 17 residues. DNA for the CDR3: TGTGCCAGCAGCTTGATACCGGGACAGAATGTATTCGGGGGCTACACCTTC. Translation: CASSLIPGQNVFGGYTF.

V is TRBV4-1 and J is TRBJ2-1, with D perhaps TRBD1 (6 bases). Trimming left V 4 bases short and J 7 bases short, with 17 bases between. The CDR3 is made up of 15 amino acids. Germline CDR1 is MGHRA and CDR2 is YSYEKL. CDR3 sequence reads: CASSRPGQGINEQFF. The CDR3 nucleotides read TGCGCCAGCAGCCGCCCGGGACAAGGGATAAATGAGCAGTTCTTC.

This chain joins TRBV3-1 (or the pseudogene TRBV3-2) and TRBJ2-1, with TRBD2 identical over 12 bases. Germline CDR1 and CDR2: LGHDT and YNNKEL (reference sequence). After removal of 4 bases from V and 2 bases from J, the junction contained 0 bases not matched to a gene. The CDR3 consists of 15 residues. The CDR3 loop reads CASSPSGGAYNEQFF. Here the CDR3 DNA reads TGTGCCAGCAGCCCTAGCGGGGGGGCCTACAATGAGCAGTTCTTC.

The V gene is TRBV13, the J gene TRBJ2-2; D gene unclear. Germline CDR1 is PRHDT and CDR2 is FYEKMQ (reference sequence). V lost 6 bases and J 5 bases, leaving 10 bases between the germline ends. The CDR3 sequence is 13 residues long. In DNA form, the CDR3 reads TGTGCCAGCAGGTTCCGGCGGACCGGGGAGCTGTTTTTT. Translation gives CASRFRRTGELFF.

J is TRBJ2-7 and V is TRBV25-1, with D tentatively TRBD1 (5 bases). This CDR3 is built from 17 residues. The V gene's germline CDR1 is MGHDK and CDR2 SYGVNS. The V and J ends lost 1 base and 7 bases respectively, with 23 bases between them. The CDR3 reads CASSESKGRRGFGEQYF. In DNA, the CDR3 is TGTGCCAGCAGTGAATCTAAGGGCAGAAGGGGCTTCGGGGAGCAGTACTTC.

The rearrangement joins TRBV4-2 to TRBJ2-7; 7 nucleotides match TRBD2. This CDR3 is built from 14 residues. CDR1 and CDR2 from the germline V gene are LGHNA and YNFKEQ. V trimming: 2 bases; J trimming: 1 base; junction bases outside the gene matches: 2. The CDR3 spells CASSQQAGSYEQYF. Here the CDR3 DNA reads TGTGCCAGCAGCCAACAAGCGGGATCCTACGAGCAGTACTTC.

This chain connects TRBV19 to TRBJ2-7, with 7 bases lining up with TRBD1. CDR1 is LNHDA, CDR2 SQIVND, per germline (reference sequence). J gave up 2 bases and V 5 bases, and 6 bases lay outside the gene matches. This CDR3 region has 14 residues. In DNA form, the CDR3 reads TGTGCCAGTAGTTTACAGGGGACGCCCTACGAGCAGTACTTC. This translates into CASSLQGTPYEQYF.

This clone appeared a few times. V usage is TRBV19 and J usage is TRBJ2-1; D ambiguous. Trimming took off 8 bases at V and 0 bases at J, with 8 bases between the two ends. CDR3 length: 13 amino acids. The germline CDR1 and CDR2 sequences are LNHDA and SQIVND (reference sequence). The CDR3 DNA reads TGTGCCAGTTCTACCTTCTCCTACAATGAGCAGTTCTTC. It codes for CASSTFSYNEQFF.

The chain joins TRBV11-3 to TRBJ2-3; D is possibly TRBD1 (5 bases). V lost 2 bases to trimming and J lost 10 bases, with 10 bases between them. There are 12 residues in the CDR3. The germline CDR1 and CDR2 sequences are SGHNT and YENEEA. CDR3 residues: CASSLQGDAQYF. CDR3 bases: TGTGCCAGCAGCTTACAAGGGGATGCGCAGTATTTT.

The chain links TRBV9 to TRBJ2-3, with 12 bases aligning to TRBD2. CDR1 SGDLS and CDR2 YYNGEE come from the germline V gene. The CDR3 is 18 residues long. Trimming cost V 0 bases and J 2 bases; bases outside gene matches: 7. CDR3: CASSVGLAGAKITDTQYF. CDR3 coding DNA: TGTGCCAGCAGCGTAGGACTAGCGGGAGCCAAAATCACAGATACGCAGTATTTT.

V and J are TRBV18 and TRBJ2-5; no clear D gene. Germline CDR1 is KGHSH and CDR2 is LQKENI. V was trimmed by 2 bases and J by 1 base, leaving 5 bases between them. This CDR3 is built from 13 residues. CDR3 protein: CASSPNIQETQYF. CDR3 DNA: TGTGCCAGCTCACCAAACATCCAAGAGACCCAGTACTTC.

V is TRBV10-3 and J is TRBJ2-2, with 8 bases lining up with TRBD1. V was clipped by 9 bases and J by 6 bases; unmatched bases: 6. The germline V gene encodes CDR1 ENHRY and CDR2 SYGVKD. There are 13 residues in the CDR3. The CDR3 protein is CAIQGATPGELFF. The CDR3 DNA is TGTGCCATTCAGGGGGCAACGCCCGGGGAGCTGTTTTTT.

The chain uses TRBV27 and TRBJ1-3, with no clear D. Trimming stripped 2 bases from V and 0 bases from J, with 8 bases between. The CDR3 contains 15 residues. Germline-derived CDR1 and CDR2 are MNHEY and SMNVEV (reference sequence). Written as DNA, the CDR3 is TGTGCCAGCAGTTTAGACTGGAGCTCTGGAAACACCATATATTTT. Its protein product is CASSLDWSSGNTIYF.

V usage is TRBV19 and J usage is TRBJ1-3; D unresolved. Germline CDR1 is LNHDA and CDR2 is SQIVND (reference sequence). CDR3 size: 14 residues. Trimming removed 6 bases at V and 4 bases at J, with 13 bases between. The CDR3 loop reads CASRSEPRGNTIYF. The CDR3 bases are TGTGCCAGTAGATCCGAGCCGCGCGGAAACACCATATATTTT.

The rearrangement links TRBV7-2 to TRBJ2-3; D call uncertain. CDR1 SGHTA and CDR2 FQGNSA come from the germline V gene. Trimming removed 1 base at V and 0 bases at J, with 17 bases between. This CDR3 has 18 amino acids. CDR3: CASSLVVGSRPSTDTQYF. The CDR3 DNA follows: TGTGCCAGCAGCTTAGTGGTCGGGTCTAGACCTAGCACAGATACGCAGTATTTT.

The J gene is TRBJ2-7, the V gene TRBV4-1, with 7 bases that match TRBD1. The CDR3 contains 17 residues. V was pared by 4 bases and J by 0 bases, with 12 bases of the junction left unmatched. Germline CDR1 and CDR2: MGHRA and YSYEKL. The CDR3 DNA reads as TGCGCCAGCAGCCTCGGGACAGCCACTATACCCTCCTACGAGCAGTACTTC. Protein: CASSLGTATIPSYEQYF.

The chain recombines TRBV19 with TRBJ2-3; TRBD2 is a possible D gene (6 bases). CDR1 is LNHDA and CDR2 is SQIVND in the germline V gene (reference sequence). V gave up 8 bases and J gave up 1 base, with 16 bases separating them. CDR3 length: 15 residues. CDR3 amino acids: CASSSGSGGTDTQYF. CDR3 sequence (DNA): TGTGCCAGTTCGAGCGGTTCGGGGGGCACAGATACGCAGTATTTT.

Of note for this clone: Because the CDR3's place on the DNA is in doubt, the DNA is left out and the CDR3 is given as listed by TCRdb. The chain recombines TRBV7-3 with TRBJ2-6; TRBD2 was called by the table and not checked on the DNA. With termini counted, the CDR3 has 16 amino acids. Germline-derived CDR1 and CDR2 are SGHTA and FQGTGA. The CDR3 here is CASSFGPGSGANVLTF.

The gene calls are TRBV7-2 and TRBJ2-1; TRBD2 matches at 12 bases. Germline loops: CDR1 SGHTA, CDR2 FQGNSA. J lost 9 bases, V lost 5 bases, and 8 bases had no gene match. The CDR3 has 15 residues. This CDR3 reads CASSPRTSGVSEQFF. The CDR3 bases are TGTGCCAGCAGCCCCCGGACTAGCGGGGTTAGTGAGCAGTTCTTC.

This clone was recorded only once. V is TRBV5-1 and J is TRBJ2-5; D gene unclear. The CDR3 consists of 14 residues. Germline V gene sequence: CDR1 SGHRS, CDR2 YFSETQ. Trimming cost V 7 bases and J 1 base, with 14 bases left between them. The CDR3, as DNA: TGCGCCAGCTCCAAGACTCTGGCCCAAGAGACCCAGTACTTC. Translation: CASSKTLAQETQYF.

In this sample, this clone turned up a few times. V usage is TRBV30 and J usage is TRBJ1-2, with 8 bases lining up with TRBD1. Unmatched junction bases numbered 1, after V lost 0 bases and J lost 4 bases. The germline gives CDR1 GTSNPN, CDR2 SVGIG (reference sequence). This CDR3 spans 13 amino acids. In nucleotides, the CDR3 is TGTGCCTGGAGTGTAACAGGGGGCTATGGCTACACCTTC. It codes for CAWSVTGGYGYTF.

V and J are TRBV7-2 and TRBJ2-5, with D tentatively TRBD1 (6 bases). In germline, CDR1 is SGHTA, CDR2 FQGNSA. V lost 1 base and J lost 1, with 10 bases in between. The CDR3 length is 15 residues. The CDR3 coding sequence is TGTGCCAGCAGCTTAGTGGGACACCCCCAAGAGACCCAGTACTTC. As protein: CASSLVGHPQETQYF.